This T cell receptor beta chain came from a study of shared clonotypes between healthy human individuals. This clone showed up just once. Clones were sequenced by immunoSEQ multiplex PCR, and TCRdb holds only the in-frame ones, with some missing. The table has approximately 590,000 clones, nearly 97% seen once; the top ten hold 0.085% to 0.11%. The V gene's germline CDR1 is SGHVS and CDR2 FQNEAQ. Trimming stripped 11 bases from V and 8 bases from J, with 16 bases between. This CDR3 is 12 amino acids long. Naive-designated CD8 cells lacked CD45RO, were positively enriched for CCR7, and omitted terminally differentiated effector memory CD45RA+ cells.

Sample: naive CD8+ T cells sorted from blood. The chain recombines TRBV7-8 with TRBJ2-1, with D maybe TRBD1 (6 bases). The sequence derives from a woman aged 25 to 39 in good health. The CDR3 nucleotides read TGTGCCGGAGGATCACAGGGTGATGAGCAGTTCTTC. It encodes CAGGSQGDEQFF.